This TCR beta chain was identified during a study of blood T cell repertoires in COVID-19. Whole-study context: Sources were T cells, B-cell-depleted T cells, or PBMCs; the material itself was cDNA or gDNA.

Authors' methods: Amplification from reference gene primers served as the basis for estimated nucleated cell counts. TCRdb keeps only in-frame clones here, not all; method: immunoSEQ multiplex PCR. That table supplies the V and J calls and clone size; D and trimming were determined from the DNA. This sample carries some 350,000 clones, about 87% of them seen once, and the ten largest clones take under 3%. J was trimmed by 3 bases and V by 3 bases; bases with no gene match: 5. Germline V gene data show CDR1 as DFQATT and CDR2 as SNEGSKA (reference sequence). The CDR3 sequence is 14 residues long. This clonotype originated in a human donor in a cohort sampled during active COVID-19. The chain is built from TRBV20-1 and TRBJ2-3, with 8 bases aligning to TRBD1. Sequenced: peripheral blood. The CDR3 reads CSASRTGRTDTQYF. The DNA of the CDR3 is TGCAGTGCTAGTAGGACAGGGAGGACAGATACGCAGTATTTT.